Shown below are 15 T cell receptor beta chains from a single sample sequenced in a study of identical twins. TCRdb analysed the 5' RACE reads with MiXCR anew, one entry per CDR3 protein. The data hold about 530,000 distinct CDR3 sequences, with nearly 15% observed a single time. These sequences were also reported in another study, on yellow fever vaccine responses in identical twins.

The material sequenced was CD4+ T cells sorted from blood. The receptors originated from a young woman in good health.

Here the CDR3 reads CASSQGRGSNQPQHF. Here the CDR3 DNA reads TGTGCCAGCAGCCAAGGAAGGGGCAGCAATCAGCCCCAGCATTTT. The chain combines TRBV3-1 with TRBJ1-5, with a weak D call TRBD1 (5 bases). V gave up 1 base and J gave up 1 base, with 8 bases separating them. Looked up from germline, CDR1 is LGHDT and CDR2 is YNNKEL (reference sequence). CDR3 length: 15 amino acids.

This clonotype was observed a handful of times. The V and J genes are TRBV7-9 and TRBJ2-5; D is possibly TRBD1 (6 bases). Germline V lookup: CDR1 SEHNR, CDR2 FQNEAQ (reference sequence). CDR3 size: 15 residues. V shed 3 bases and J shed 3 bases, with 14 bases lying between them. Here the CDR3 reads CASSFQGHPEETQYF. Written as DNA, the CDR3 is TGTGCCAGCAGCTTTCAGGGACACCCTGAAGAGACCCAGTACTTC. The variable domain in full, with the rest retrieved from reference TRBV7-9 and TRBJ2-5, is DTGVSQNPRHKITKRGQNVTFRCDPISEHNRLYWYRQTLGQGPEFLTYFQNEAQLEKSRLLSDRFSAERPKGSFSTLEIQRTEQGDSAMYLCASSFQGHPEETQYFGPGTRLLVL.

This clonotype came up a few times. The chain is built from TRBV7-9 and TRBJ2-2; no reliable D call. This CDR3 region has 12 residues. Trimming removed 5 bases at V and 6 bases at J, with 7 bases between. Germline V gene sequence: CDR1 SEHNR, CDR2 FQNEAQ (reference sequence). The CDR3 DNA reads as TGTGCCAGCAGCCTTCCTGCCGGGGAGCTGTTTTTT. Translation gives CASSLPAGELFF.

The chain joins TRBV28 to TRBJ1-5; no definite D call. This CDR3 spans 13 amino acids. In germline, CDR1 is MDHEN, CDR2 SYDVKM. V dropped 0 bases and J dropped 5 bases, with 5 bases sitting between them. The CDR3 region is CASSLWRDQPQHF. The CDR3, as DNA: TGTGCCAGCAGTTTATGGAGGGATCAGCCCCAGCATTTT.

This clonotype was counted only a few times. The chain carries TRBV6-2 or TRBV6-3 and TRBJ2-1, with 7 bases lining up with TRBD1. V lost 10 bases, J lost 8 bases, and 11 bases stayed unmatched. Germline loops: CDR1 MNHEY, CDR2 SVGEGT. This CDR3 is built from 13 residues. For the CDR3, the DNA is TGTGCCACATCAGACAGGGTATCCGATGAGCAGTTCTTC. Amino acid sequence: CATSDRVSDEQFF.

This sequence joins TRBV12-3 or TRBV12-4 and TRBJ2-5; 7 bases align to TRBD1. The CDR3 is 12 amino acids. V gave up 6 bases and J gave up 6 bases; unmatched junction bases: 4. CDR3 amino acids: CASSEGAQTQYF. CDR3 sequence (DNA): TGTGCCAGCAGCGAGGGGGCGCAGACCCAGTACTTC.

The chain recombines TRBV4-1 with TRBJ2-2; 12 positions agree with TRBD2. The CDR3 has 18 residues. J lost 5 bases, V lost 5 bases, and 12 bases had no gene match. The germline V gene has CDR1 MGHRA and CDR2 YSYEKL. Written as DNA, the CDR3 is TGCGCCAGCAGCTCGAGACTAGCGGGGGATAGTAAAACCGGGGAGCTGTTTTTT. This translates into CASSSRLAGDSKTGELFF.

This clonotype was recorded at least ten times. The chain joins TRBV12-3 or TRBV12-4 to TRBJ2-3; D unresolved. V lost 1 base, J lost 2 bases, and 4 bases lay in between. The CDR3 length is 13 residues. CDR3 bases: TGTGCCAGCAGTTTAGTTTTCACAGATACGCAGTATTTT. As protein: CASSLVFTDTQYF.

This chain links TRBV5-1 with TRBJ2-2; D may be TRBD2 (5 bases). The length of the CDR3 is 17 residues. The germline CDR1 and CDR2 sequences are SGHRS and YFSETQ. Trimming removed 1 base at V and 4 bases at J, with 17 bases between. CDR3 residues: CASSLLGGLAATGELFF. CDR3 sequence (DNA): TGCGCCAGCAGCTTGTTGGGTGGCCTAGCCGCCACCGGGGAGCTGTTTTTT.

This clonotype has a handful of counts. The chain joins TRBV6-1 to TRBJ1-6; D might be TRBD1 (5 bases). The CDR3 totals 15 residues. From germline, CDR1 is MNHNS and CDR2 SASEGT. V lost 3 bases to trimming and J lost 9 bases, with 15 bases between them. The chain's CDR3 is CASSEFATGGSPLHF. In DNA form, the CDR3 reads TGTGCCAGCAGTGAGTTTGCGACTGGGGGTTCACCCCTCCACTTT.

The V gene is TRBV3-1, the J gene TRBJ2-7; D is possibly TRBD1 or TRBD2 (5 bases each). This CDR3 is built from 13 residues. The V gene's germline CDR1 is LGHDT and CDR2 YNNKEL (reference sequence). Trimming cost V 4 bases and J 7 bases, with 14 bases left between them. CDR3 coding DNA: TGTGCCAGCAGCCGTTCGGGGTCAGGGGAGCAGTACGTC. Amino acids: CASSRSGSGEQYV.

This clonotype was found a few times. This chain connects TRBV5-6 to TRBJ2-1; 9 bases are a match to TRBD2. This CDR3 region has 15 residues. The V and J ends lost 4 bases and 9 bases, in that order; junction bases with no gene match: 11. CDR1 is SGHDT, CDR2 YYEEEE, per germline. CDR3 residues: CASSVGLAGVVEQFF. In DNA, the CDR3 is TGTGCCAGCAGCGTGGGGTTAGCGGGAGTGGTTGAGCAGTTCTTC.

The rearrangement links TRBV5-1 to TRBJ2-1; D not resolved. The CDR3 contains 11 residues. Germline V gives CDR1 SGHRS, CDR2 YFSETQ. The V end lost 7 bases, the J end lost 11 bases, and 13 bases lay between the germline ends. The CDR3 coding sequence is TGCGCCAGCCTCGGTGGGTCCAAGCAGTTCTTC. This encodes CASLGGSKQFF.

This sequence joins TRBV10-3 and TRBJ2-1; TRBD1 aligns across 9 bases. Germline CDR1 and CDR2: ENHRY and SYGVKD. The V segment lost 6 bases and the J segment 4 bases; nucleotides outside the gene matches: 4. This CDR3 has 14 residues. This CDR3 is CAIRGDRDYNEQFF. DNA for the CDR3: TGTGCCATCAGGGGGGACAGGGATTACAATGAGCAGTTCTTC.

This clonotype was detected a few times. This chain connects TRBV7-9 to TRBJ2-7, with D uncertain. V lost 5 bases to trimming and J lost 1 base, with 9 bases between them. This CDR3 is built from 13 residues. Germline CDR1 reads SEHNR; CDR2 reads FQNEAQ (reference sequence). CDR3 in amino acids: CASSPVGSYEQYV. CDR3 coding DNA: TGTGCCAGCAGCCCCGTTGGGTCCTACGAGCAGTACGTC.